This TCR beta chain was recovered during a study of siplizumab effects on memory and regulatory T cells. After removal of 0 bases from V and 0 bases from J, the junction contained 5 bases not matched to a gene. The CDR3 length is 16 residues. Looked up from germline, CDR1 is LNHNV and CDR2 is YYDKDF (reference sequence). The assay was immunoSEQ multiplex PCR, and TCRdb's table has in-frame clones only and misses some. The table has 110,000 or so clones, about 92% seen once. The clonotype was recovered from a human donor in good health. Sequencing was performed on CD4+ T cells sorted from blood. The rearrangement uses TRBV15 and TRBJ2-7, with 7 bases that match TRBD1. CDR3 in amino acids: CATSRDQGTASYEQYF. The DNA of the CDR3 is TGTGCCACCAGCAGAGATCAGGGGACAGCCTCCTACGAGCAGTACTTC.